This section outlines one T cell receptor (beta chain) sequence together with its context. Its antigen is currently not known. No quality values exist for individual bases; no much larger clone is one base distant. This sample was included in a study of control samples from healthy donors and cancer patients (dated by TCRdb to about 2020). Libraries were built with the immunoSEQ multiplex PCR assay. The table was pulled from immuneACCESS by TCRdb, which kept in-frame rearrangements only. Such tables lose some clones; where checked, under half of the loss comes from unresolved V genes, and the rest has no known cause. This sample has about 150,000 clones in its table, and about 94% of those were observed once. The top ten constitute about 5% of the sample. The sequencing sample was made of blood. The sequence came from a man aged 35-49 years in good health.

The DNA is TGTGCCAGCAGTCCGGGCCCCACGTATTCACCCCTCCACTTT. It is translated as CASSPGPTYSPLHF. The chain was built from TRBV2 and TRBJ1-6, with no confidently assigned D gene. From the cysteine up to the phenylalanine, the CDR3 has a length of 14 residues. Only the CDR3 region is kept as DNA, spanning 42 bases read in frame from base 1. According to the germline V gene, CDR1 reads SNHLY and CDR2 reads FYNNEI. V is cut by 5 bases and J by 8 bases, and the space between the germline ends is 13 bases.